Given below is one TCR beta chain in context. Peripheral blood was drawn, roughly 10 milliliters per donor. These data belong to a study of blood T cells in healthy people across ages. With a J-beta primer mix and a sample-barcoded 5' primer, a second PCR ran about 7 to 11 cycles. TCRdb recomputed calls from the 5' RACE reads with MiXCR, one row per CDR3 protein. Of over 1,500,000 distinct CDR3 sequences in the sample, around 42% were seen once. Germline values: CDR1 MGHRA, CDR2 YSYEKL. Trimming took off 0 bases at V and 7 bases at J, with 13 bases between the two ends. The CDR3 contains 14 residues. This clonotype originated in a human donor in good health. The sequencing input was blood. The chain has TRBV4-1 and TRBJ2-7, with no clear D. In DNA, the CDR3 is TGCGCCAGCAGCCAAGAAACGGCAAACAATGAGCAGTACTTC. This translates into CASSQETANNEQYF.